What follows is one T cell receptor (beta chain) and its context. Its cognate antigen is unknown. Via MiXCR, TCRdb re-called the RT-PCR reads, giving one row per CDR3 protein. The data contain 450,000 to 550,000 distinct CDR3 sequences, about 25% of them seen just once; the ten biggest clones take up about 1.9%. Germline V CDR1 and CDR2: LGHDT, YNNKEL (reference sequence). The CDR3 runs 12 residues. The V gene lost 3 bases and the J gene lost 6 bases, with 7 bases spanning the gap. The data belong to a study of response to subunit inactivated influenza vaccine. The study, taken as a whole, reports: Each seasonal influenza vaccination, the authors suggested, recruits few new T cells.

This TCR was recovered from a man aged 50 to 59 who received an inactivated influenza vaccine. This sequence joins TRBV3-1 and TRBJ2-3; D is possibly TRBD2 (5 bases). The sample in question was CD4+ T cells sorted from PBMCs, obtained more than 4 days after vaccination. The CDR3 is CASSHQRDTQYF. The DNA for the CDR3 is TGTGCCAGCAGCCACCAGCGGGATACGCAGTATTTT.